Presented here are 32 T cell receptor beta chains from one specimen sequenced in a study of blood T cell repertoires in COVID-19. TCRdb's table, derived via immunoSEQ multiplex PCR, lists solely in-frame clones and lacks some. The sample holds 270,000 or so clones, approximately 85% seen once. Sequenced sample: peripheral blood. The receptors stem from a human donor in a cohort sampled during active COVID-19.

The chain is built from TRBV11-2 and TRBJ2-1, with a weak D call TRBD2 (5 bases). Germline CDR1 and CDR2: SGHAT and FQNNGV. The CDR3 extends over 17 amino acids. Trimming shortened V by 2 bases and J by 0 bases, and 14 bases separated the two germline ends. The CDR3: CASSLPAGRSSYNEQFF. CDR3 in DNA: TGTGCCAGCAGCTTACCCGCGGGCAGAAGCTCCTACAATGAGCAGTTCTTC.

This clone was seen many times. The V call is TRBV21-1, the J call TRBJ1-1. TRBV21-1 is termed a pseudogene. The CDR3 totals 11 residues. The CDR3 is CAISSNTEAFF. For the CDR3, the DNA is TGTGCCATTTCTTCGAACACTGAAGCTTTCTTT.

The V and J genes are TRBV27 and TRBJ1-6, with a possible D match to TRBD1 (6 bases). V lost 2 bases and J lost 8, with 16 bases in between. The CDR3 totals 16 residues. CDR1 MNHEY and CDR2 SMNVEV come from the germline V gene (reference sequence). The CDR3 sequence is CASSLVDGRGHSPLHF. DNA for the CDR3: TGTGCCAGCAGTTTAGTTGACGGCAGGGGCCATTCACCCCTCCACTTT.

This chain connects TRBV11-3 to TRBJ2-3; D possibly corresponds to TRBD2 (7 bases). The ends were cut back, 8 bases at V and 5 bases at J, with 17 bases in the middle. Germline CDR1 and CDR2: SGHNT and YENEEA. The CDR3 has 14 amino acids. The CDR3 is CASSQREGGDTQYF. In DNA form, the CDR3 reads TGTGCCAGCTCCCAGCGGGAAGGGGGAGATACGCAGTATTTT.

This clone occurred a few times. The chain recombines TRBV11-2 with TRBJ2-1; TRBD2 matches at 8 bases. This CDR3 has 15 residues. V lost 4 bases, J lost 5 bases, and 7 bases stayed unmatched. Germline CDR1 reads SGHAT; CDR2 reads FQNNGV. As DNA, the CDR3 is TGTGCCAGCAGCTCCGCCGGGACTAGGAACAATGAGCAGTTCTTC. This sequence encodes CASSSAGTRNNEQFF. The whole variable domain, filled in from reference TRBV11-2 and TRBJ2-1, reads EAGVAQSPRYKIIEKRQSVAFWCNPISGHATLYWYQQILGQGPKLLIQFQNNGVVDDSQLPKDRFSAERLKGVDSTLKIQPAKLEDSAVYLCASSSAGTRNNEQFFGPGTRLTVL.

V is TRBV7-9 and J is TRBJ2-1; D is uncertain. The CDR3 has 15 residues. The V end lost 2 bases, the J end lost 6 bases, and 14 bases lay between the germline ends. Germline V gives CDR1 SEHNR, CDR2 FQNEAQ (reference sequence). The CDR3 DNA follows: TGTGCCAGCAGCTTACGCGGTAATTCGGGCAATGAGCAGTTCTTC. Translated: CASSLRGNSGNEQFF.

J is TRBJ2-3 and V is TRBV15; 13 bases match TRBD2. The CDR3 spans 18 residues. The germline V gene encodes CDR1 LNHNV and CDR2 YYDKDF (reference sequence). After removal of 8 bases from V and 0 bases from J, the junction contained 11 bases not matched to a gene. The CDR3 region is CATSVGLAGPTSTDTQYF. CDR3 bases: TGTGCCACCTCAGTGGGACTAGCGGGACCAACTAGCACAGATACGCAGTATTTT. Looking up the rest from reference TRBV15 and TRBJ2-3 gives the full variable domain: DAMVIQNPRYQVTQFGKPVTLSCSQTLNHNVMYWYQQKSSQAPKLLFHYYDKDFNNEADTPDNFQSRRPNTSFCFLDIRSPGLGDTAMYLCATSVGLAGPTSTDTQYFGPGTRLTVL.

The V call is TRBV5-1, the J call TRBJ2-7; D is possibly TRBD1 (6 bases). V lost 4 bases to trimming and J lost 2 bases, with 10 bases between them. CDR1 is SGHRS and CDR2 is YFSETQ in the germline V gene. The CDR3 has 13 residues. The CDR3 loop reads CASSGDNAYEQYF. CDR3 coding DNA: TGCGCCAGCAGCGGGGACAACGCCTACGAGCAGTACTTC.

The chain has TRBV29-1 and TRBJ1-2; 8 bases fit TRBD1. The CDR3 length is 14 residues. Trimming at V came to 3 bases and at J to 1 base, leaving 4 bases not matched to a gene. Germline V lookup: CDR1 SQVTM, CDR2 ANQGSEA. CDR3 sequence: CSVDPDRVNYGYTF. DNA of the CDR3: TGCAGCGTTGACCCGGACAGGGTTAACTATGGCTACACCTTC. Full variable domain (missing parts from reference TRBV29-1 and TRBJ1-2): SAVISQKPSRDICQRGTSLTIQCQVDSQVTMMFWYRQQPGQSLTLIATANQGSEATYESGFVIDKFPISRPNLTFSTLTVSNMSPEDSSIYLCSVDPDRVNYGYTFGSGTRLTVV.

This rearrangement joins TRBV12-3 or TRBV12-4 to TRBJ2-1, with TRBD2 identical over 7 bases. The CDR3 spans 13 residues. Trimming cost V 9 bases and J 16 bases; bases outside gene matches: 18. DNA of the CDR3: TGTGCCAGACTTGGGGTGGGGACTACCCCTAACTTCTTC. Amino acids: CARLGVGTTPNFF.

The rearrangement joins TRBV7-9 to TRBJ1-1; D might be TRBD1 (5 bases). This CDR3 is 16 amino acids long. The V and J ends lost 4 bases and 1 base respectively, with 16 bases between them. Germline V gene data show CDR1 as SEHNR and CDR2 as FQNEAQ (reference sequence). This CDR3 reads CASSSPGRRGNTEAFF. The CDR3 bases are TGTGCCAGCAGCTCCCCGGGACGGCGGGGGAACACTGAAGCTTTCTTT. The full variable domain, with the rest looked up from reference TRBV7-9 and TRBJ1-1, is DTGVSQNPRHKITKRGQNVTFRCDPISEHNRLYWYRQTLGQGPEFLTYFQNEAQLEKSRLLSDRFSAERPKGSFSTLEIQRTEQGDSAMYLCASSSPGRRGNTEAFFGQGTRLTVV.

The chain couples TRBV28 to TRBJ1-3; weak D call: TRBD1 (6 bases). This CDR3 spans 15 amino acids. CDR1 is MDHEN and CDR2 is SYDVKM in the germline V gene. V was trimmed by 7 bases and J by 0 bases, leaving 13 bases between them. CDR3 nucleotides: TGTGCCAGCACCTGGGGCAGGGGCTCTGGAAACACCATATATTTT. Protein product: CASTWGRGSGNTIYF.

On this clone itself: A read error may account for a junction end that differs from germline. The chain uses TRBV18 and TRBJ2-2, with D perhaps matching TRBD2 (5 bases). This CDR3 comprises 15 residues. Germline V lookup: CDR1 KGHSH, CDR2 LQKENI. The CDR3 region has the DNA TGTGCCAGCTCACTATCGGACGGGAACAACGGGGAGCTGTTTTTT. Its translation is CASSLSDGNNGELFF. Together with reference TRBV18 and TRBJ2-2, the CDR3 gives the full variable domain: NAGVMQNPRHLVRRRGQEARLRCSPMKGHSHVYWYRQLPEEGLKFMVYLQKENIIDESGMPKERFSAEFPKEGPSILRIQQVVRGDSAAYFCASSLSDGNNGELFFGEGSRLTVL.

In the case of this clone: The germline gene is not matched at one end of the junction; a read error may be the cause. The chain couples TRBV6-2 or TRBV6-3 to TRBJ2-5; TRBD2 matches 8 bases. The CDR3 extends over 12 amino acids. Germline lookup yields CDR1 MNHEY and CDR2 SVGEGT. The CDR3 loop reads CASSYSSGVRDF. The CDR3 DNA follows: TGTGCCAGCAGTTACTCTAGCGGGGTCCGCGACTTC.

The rearrangement joins TRBV5-1 to TRBJ2-3; D unclear. Trimming took off 4 bases at V and 11 bases at J, with 11 bases between the two ends. Germline V gene lookup returns CDR1 SGHRS and CDR2 YFSETQ. The CDR3 has 11 amino acids. CDR3 amino acids: CASSAETGQYF. The DNA of the CDR3 is TGCGCCAGCAGCGCGGAAACGGGGCAGTATTTT.

V gene TRBV19 combines with J gene TRBJ2-1, with 9 bases matching TRBD2. The CDR3 is 15 amino acids. V trimming: 5 bases; J trimming: 4 bases; junction bases outside the gene matches: 6. Germline CDR1 is LNHDA and CDR2 is SQIVND (reference sequence). As DNA, the CDR3 is TGTGCCAGTAGTTCCCTAGCGGGATTTTACAATGAGCAGTTCTTC. Protein: CASSSLAGFYNEQFF.

The gene calls are TRBV27 and TRBJ2-2, with TRBD2 identical over 7 bases. Unmatched junction bases numbered 5, after V lost 8 bases and J lost 2 bases. The germline V gene has CDR1 MNHEY and CDR2 SMNVEV (reference sequence). CDR3 size: 14 residues. In DNA form, the CDR3 reads TGTGCCAGCCGAGCGGGGCTTAACACCGGGGAGCTGTTTTTT. Its protein is CASRAGLNTGELFF.

V usage is TRBV5-1 and J usage is TRBJ2-3, with D possibly being TRBD2 (6 bases). The CDR3 covers 15 residues. V was pared by 0 bases and J by 1 base, with 9 bases between. Looked up from germline, CDR1 is SGHRS and CDR2 is YFSETQ. The CDR3 nucleotides read TGCGCCAGCAGCTTGGCTAGCGCAGGCACAGATACGCAGTATTTT. Residues: CASSLASAGTDTQYF.

This clone was observed a few times. This rearrangement joins TRBV23-1 to TRBJ2-1; the match to TRBD2 covers 12 bases. TRBV23-1 is recorded as an ORF, its role being uncertain. The CDR3 totals 21 residues. Trimming took 0 bases from V and 2 from J; bases not matched to a gene: 14. CDR3 nucleotide sequence: TGCGCCAGCAGTCAATCTCTGGGGACTAGCGGGTGGGATTTTACCTACAATGAGCAGTTCTTC. Encoded protein: CASSQSLGTSGWDFTYNEQFF.

V usage is TRBV27 and J usage is TRBJ2-2; 7 bases are a match to TRBD1. The junction had 10 bases not matched to a gene; V was cut back by 11 bases and J by 1 base. The CDR3 loop spans 15 amino acids. From germline, CDR1 is MNHEY and CDR2 SMNVEV (reference sequence). CDR3 nucleotide sequence: TGTGCCGGACCGACGGGACAGAGGAACACCGGGGAGCTGTTTTTT. The encoded protein is CAGPTGQRNTGELFF.

This sequence joins TRBV4-1 and TRBJ2-2, with D hard to call. The CDR3 loop spans 17 amino acids. Germline V gives CDR1 MGHRA, CDR2 YSYEKL. Trimming removed 7 bases from V and 0 bases from J, with 18 bases in between. In DNA form, the CDR3 reads TGCGCCAGCAAAGAAGCCCCCGGTAGATCGAACACCGGGGAGCTGTTTTTT. Translation: CASKEAPGRSNTGELFF.

The CDR3 region is CASSLGTRRAEKLFF. The CDR3 DNA reads TGCGCCAGCAGCTTGGGGACCCGGAGGGCAGAAAAACTGTTTTTT. V and J are TRBV5-1 and TRBJ1-4; D remains unclear. This CDR3 comprises 15 residues. Germline CDR1 SGHRS, CDR2 YFSETQ. V lost 0 bases to trimming and J lost 8 bases, with 14 bases between them.

V is TRBV4-1 and J is TRBJ2-4; a weak D match, TRBD1 (5 bases). Germline V lookup: CDR1 MGHRA, CDR2 YSYEKL. V gave up 1 base and J gave up 2 bases, with 15 bases separating them. The length of the CDR3 is 17 residues. The CDR3 here is CASSQGAGIGSKNIQYF. CDR3 bases: TGCGCCAGCAGCCAAGGGGCAGGGATTGGATCCAAAAACATTCAGTACTTC.

The chain joins TRBV27 to TRBJ1-6; no reliable D call. Germline CDR1 reads MNHEY; CDR2 reads SMNVEV (reference sequence). V shed 4 bases and J shed 7 bases, with 11 bases lying between them. This CDR3 is built from 14 residues. The chain's CDR3 is CASSSGFENSPLHF. The CDR3 coding sequence is TGTGCCAGCAGTTCCGGGTTTGAGAATTCACCCCTCCACTTT.

J is TRBJ2-3 and V is TRBV24-1, with a possible D match to TRBD2 (6 bases). The germline V gene has CDR1 KGHDR and CDR2 SFDVKD. V lost 3 bases, J lost 10 bases, and 16 bases lay in between. This CDR3 is 14 amino acids long. The CDR3 region is CATSDPARLGAQYF. DNA for the CDR3: TGTGCCACCAGTGATCCCGCAAGACTAGGAGCGCAGTATTTT.

The rearrangement joins TRBV28 to TRBJ2-7; 7 nucleotides match TRBD1. The CDR3 sequence is 15 residues long. With 2 bases clipped from V and 2 bases from J, the junction kept 6 bases outside the gene matches. The germline V gene has CDR1 MDHEN and CDR2 SYDVKM. CDR3: CASSLVGQVTYEQYF. The CDR3 DNA sequence: TGTGCCAGCAGTTTAGTTGGACAGGTCACCTACGAGCAGTACTTC.

The gene calls are TRBV30 and TRBJ1-5, with D maybe TRBD1 (6 bases). The CDR3 contains 15 residues. Deletions cut 0 bases from V and 4 bases from J, with 13 bases between. Germline V gene data show CDR1 as GTSNPN and CDR2 as SVGIG (reference sequence). CDR3 coding DNA: TGTGCCTGGAGTGTAAAAGGGGGAAGAAATCAGCCCCAGCATTTT. It codes for CAWSVKGGRNQPQHF. Together with reference TRBV30 and TRBJ1-5, the CDR3 gives the full variable domain: SQTIHQWPATLVQPVGSPLSLECTVEGTSNPNLYWYRQAAGRGLQLLFYSVGIGQISSEVPQNLSASRPQDRQFILSSKKLLLSDSGFYLCAWSVKGGRNQPQHFGDGTRLSIL.

This chain uses TRBV6-6 with TRBJ2-3; TRBD1 matches at 9 bases. The trim removed 2 bases at V and 2 bases at J, leaving 2 bases unmatched. Germline assignment: CDR1 MNHNY and CDR2 SVGAGI (reference sequence). The CDR3 extends over 15 amino acids. CDR3 region: CASSYGQGITDTQYF. The CDR3 DNA reads as TGTGCCAGCAGTTACGGACAGGGGATCACAGATACGCAGTATTTT.

This sequence joins TRBV5-4 and TRBJ2-1, with 7 bases fitting TRBD2. This CDR3 spans 16 amino acids. CDR1 is SGHNT, CDR2 YYREEE, per germline (reference sequence). After removal of 4 bases from V and 4 bases from J, the junction contained 11 bases not matched to a gene. DNA of the CDR3: TGTGCCAGCAGCCGGCGGGCGGGAGAGGAGTACAATGAGCAGTTCTTC. Amino acids: CASSRRAGEEYNEQFF.

The chain links TRBV14 to TRBJ2-3, with 8 bases fitting TRBD2. With 0 bases clipped from V and 2 bases from J, the junction kept 10 bases outside the gene matches. In germline, CDR1 is SGHDN, CDR2 FVKESK. The length of the CDR3 is 18 residues. The CDR3 loop reads CASSQDRAQAGDTDTQYF. The CDR3 DNA follows: TGTGCCAGCAGCCAAGATCGGGCCCAAGCGGGAGACACAGATACGCAGTATTTT. The full variable domain, with the rest looked up from reference TRBV14 and TRBJ2-3, is EAGVTQFPSHSVIEKGQTVTLRCDPISGHDNLYWYRRVMGKEIKFLLHFVKESKQDESGMPNNRFLAERTGGTYSTLKVQPAELEDSGVYFCASSQDRAQAGDTDTQYFGPGTRLTVL.

The chain joins TRBV18 to TRBJ2-5; D unresolved. This CDR3 is built from 13 residues. The V end was cut by 4 bases, the J end by 5 bases, with 11 bases between. Germline CDR1 and CDR2: KGHSH and LQKENI. The DNA of the CDR3 is TGTGCCAGCTCACGGGCGTTGCTGGAGACCCAGTACTTC. Its translation is CASSRALLETQYF.

The rearrangement joins TRBV5-1 to TRBJ2-1; TRBD2 agrees at 12 bases. The CDR3 sequence is 17 residues long. CDR1 is SGHRS and CDR2 is YFSETQ in the germline V gene. The V gene end was trimmed by 2 bases and the J gene end by 1 base; junction bases not matched to a gene: 4. The CDR3 reads CASSLPSGRGSYNEQFF. The CDR3 nucleotides read TGCGCCAGCAGCTTACCTAGCGGGAGGGGGTCCTACAATGAGCAGTTCTTC.